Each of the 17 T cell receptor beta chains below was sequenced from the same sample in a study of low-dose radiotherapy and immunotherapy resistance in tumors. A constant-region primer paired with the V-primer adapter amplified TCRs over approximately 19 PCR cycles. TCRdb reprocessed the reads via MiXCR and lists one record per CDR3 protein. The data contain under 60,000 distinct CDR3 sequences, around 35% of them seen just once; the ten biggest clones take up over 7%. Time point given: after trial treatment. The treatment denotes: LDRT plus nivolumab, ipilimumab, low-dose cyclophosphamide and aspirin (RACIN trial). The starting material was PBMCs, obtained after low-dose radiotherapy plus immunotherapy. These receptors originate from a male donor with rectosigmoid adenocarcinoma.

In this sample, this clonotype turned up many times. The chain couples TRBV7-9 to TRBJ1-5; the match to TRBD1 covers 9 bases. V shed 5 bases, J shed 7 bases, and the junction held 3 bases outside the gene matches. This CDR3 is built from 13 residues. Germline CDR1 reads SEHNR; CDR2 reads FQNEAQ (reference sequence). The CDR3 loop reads CASSQGQGQPQHF. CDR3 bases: TGTGCCAGCAGCCAGGGACAGGGCCAGCCCCAGCATTTT.

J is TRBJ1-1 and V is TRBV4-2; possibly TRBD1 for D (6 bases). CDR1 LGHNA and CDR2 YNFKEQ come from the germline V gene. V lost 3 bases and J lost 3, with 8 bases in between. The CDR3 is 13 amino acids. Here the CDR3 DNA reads TGTGCCAGCAGCCAGAGGGGGGACACTGAAGCTTTCTTT. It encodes CASSQRGDTEAFF.

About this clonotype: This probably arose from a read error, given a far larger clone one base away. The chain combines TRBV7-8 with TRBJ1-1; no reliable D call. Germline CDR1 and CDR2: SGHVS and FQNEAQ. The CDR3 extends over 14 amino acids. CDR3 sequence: CASSLIGMNTETFF. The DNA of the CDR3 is TGTGCCAGCAGCTTGATTGGGATGAACACTGAAACTTTCTTT. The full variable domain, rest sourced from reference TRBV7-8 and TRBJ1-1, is GAGVSQSPRYKVAKRGQDVALRCDPISGHVSLFWYQQALGQGPEFLTYFQNEAQLDKSGLPSDRFFAERPEGSVSTLKIQRTQQEDSAVYLCASSLIGMNTETFFGQGTRLTVV.

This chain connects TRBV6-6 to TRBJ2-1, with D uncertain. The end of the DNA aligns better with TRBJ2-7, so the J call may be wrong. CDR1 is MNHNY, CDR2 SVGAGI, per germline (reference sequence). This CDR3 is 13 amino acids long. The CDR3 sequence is CASRPREANEQYF. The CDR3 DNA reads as TGTGCCAGCAGACCCCGAGAGGCCAATGAGCAGTACTTC.

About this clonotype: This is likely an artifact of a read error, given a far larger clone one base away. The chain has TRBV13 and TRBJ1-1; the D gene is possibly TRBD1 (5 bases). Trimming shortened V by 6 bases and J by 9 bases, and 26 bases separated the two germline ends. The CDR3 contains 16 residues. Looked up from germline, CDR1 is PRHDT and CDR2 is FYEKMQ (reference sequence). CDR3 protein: CASSEAGPRVGLKAFF. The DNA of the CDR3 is TGTGCCAGCAGTGAAGCAGGCCCGAGGGTGGGACTTAAAGCTTTCTTT.

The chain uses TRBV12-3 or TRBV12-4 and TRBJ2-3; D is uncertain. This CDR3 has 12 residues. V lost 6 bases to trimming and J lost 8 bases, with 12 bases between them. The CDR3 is CASSSSPPTQYF. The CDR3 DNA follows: TGTGCCAGCAGCTCAAGCCCCCCTACGCAGTATTTT.

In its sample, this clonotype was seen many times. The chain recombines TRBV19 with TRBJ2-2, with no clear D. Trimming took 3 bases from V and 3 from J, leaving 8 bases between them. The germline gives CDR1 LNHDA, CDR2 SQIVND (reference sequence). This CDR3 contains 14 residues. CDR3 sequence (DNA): TGTGCCAGTAGTATCGGGCAGTACACCGGGGAGCTGTTTTTT. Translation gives CASSIGQYTGELFF.

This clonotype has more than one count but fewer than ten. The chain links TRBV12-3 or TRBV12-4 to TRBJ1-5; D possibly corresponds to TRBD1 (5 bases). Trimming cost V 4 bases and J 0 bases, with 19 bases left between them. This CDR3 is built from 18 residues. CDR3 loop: CASSSRDRLFYSNQPQHF. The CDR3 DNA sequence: TGTGCCAGCAGTTCTCGGGACCGCTTATTTTATAGCAATCAGCCCCAGCATTTT.

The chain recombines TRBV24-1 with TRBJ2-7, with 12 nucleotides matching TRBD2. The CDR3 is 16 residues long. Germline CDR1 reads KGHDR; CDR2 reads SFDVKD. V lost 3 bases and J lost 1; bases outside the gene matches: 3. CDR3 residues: CATSDAGTSGSYEQYF. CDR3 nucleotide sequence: TGTGCCACCAGTGATGCCGGGACTAGCGGGTCCTACGAGCAGTACTTC.

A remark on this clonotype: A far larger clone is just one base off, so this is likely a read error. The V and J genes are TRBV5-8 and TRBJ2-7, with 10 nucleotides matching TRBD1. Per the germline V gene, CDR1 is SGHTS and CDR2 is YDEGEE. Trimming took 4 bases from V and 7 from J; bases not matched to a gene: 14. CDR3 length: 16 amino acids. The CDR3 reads CASSPGTGAIYNEQYF. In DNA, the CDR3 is TGTGCCAGCAGCCCCGGGACAGGGGCCATATACAATGAGCAGTACTTC.

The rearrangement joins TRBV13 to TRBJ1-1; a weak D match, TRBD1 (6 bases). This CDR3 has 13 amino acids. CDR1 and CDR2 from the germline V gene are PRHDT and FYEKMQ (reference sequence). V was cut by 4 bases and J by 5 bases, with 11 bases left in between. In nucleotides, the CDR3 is TGTGCCAGCAGCTGGACAGCGAGGACTGAAGCTTTCTTT. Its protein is CASSWTARTEAFF.

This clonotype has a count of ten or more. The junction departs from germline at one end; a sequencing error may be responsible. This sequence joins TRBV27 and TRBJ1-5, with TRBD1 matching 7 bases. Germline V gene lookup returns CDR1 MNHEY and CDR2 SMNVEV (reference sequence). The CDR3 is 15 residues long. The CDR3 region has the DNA TGTGCCACCAGTGAAAGACAGGGTAGGAATCAGCCCCAGCATTTT. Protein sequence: CATSERQGRNQPQHF.

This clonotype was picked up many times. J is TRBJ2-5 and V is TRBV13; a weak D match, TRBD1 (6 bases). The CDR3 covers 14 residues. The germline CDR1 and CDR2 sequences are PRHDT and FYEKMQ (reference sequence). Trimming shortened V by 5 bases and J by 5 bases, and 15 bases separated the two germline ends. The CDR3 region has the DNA TGTGCCAGCAGCACCTACAGGGCTGGGGAGACCCAGTACTTC. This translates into CASSTYRAGETQYF.

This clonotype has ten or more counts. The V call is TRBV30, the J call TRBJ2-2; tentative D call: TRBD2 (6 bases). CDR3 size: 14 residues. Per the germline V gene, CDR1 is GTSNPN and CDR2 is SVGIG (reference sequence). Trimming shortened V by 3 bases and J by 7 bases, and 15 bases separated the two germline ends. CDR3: CAWSGTGGDGELFF. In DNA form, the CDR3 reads TGTGCCTGGAGCGGGACTGGGGGTGACGGGGAGCTGTTTTTT.

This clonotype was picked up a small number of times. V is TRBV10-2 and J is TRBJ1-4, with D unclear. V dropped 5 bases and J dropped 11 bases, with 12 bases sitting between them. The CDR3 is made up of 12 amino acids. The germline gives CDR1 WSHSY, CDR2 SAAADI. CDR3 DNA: TGCGCCAGCAGTTTCCAACTCGAGAAACTGTTTTTT. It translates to CASSFQLEKLFF.

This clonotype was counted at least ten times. CDR3 sequence: CSARPGGNQPQHF. CDR3 in DNA: TGCAGTGCTCGACCGGGGGGCAATCAGCCCCAGCATTTT. V and J are TRBV20-1 and TRBJ1-5, with TRBD1 as a possible D gene (5 bases). The V end lost 5 bases, the J end lost 2 bases, and 10 bases lay between the germline ends. CDR3 length equals 13 residues. Germline CDR1 reads DFQATT; CDR2 reads SNEGSKA (reference sequence).

The CDR3 DNA follows: TGTGCCAGCAGCCTGCTTTGGGGACAGGGGGTCACTGAAGCTTTCTTT. Translated: CASSLLWGQGVTEAFF. The J gene is TRBJ1-1, the V gene TRBV6-2 or TRBV6-3; 11 bases are a match to TRBD1. Unmatched junction bases numbered 10, after V lost 6 bases and J lost 4 bases. This CDR3 is built from 16 residues. Germline CDR1 MNHEY, CDR2 SVGEGT.